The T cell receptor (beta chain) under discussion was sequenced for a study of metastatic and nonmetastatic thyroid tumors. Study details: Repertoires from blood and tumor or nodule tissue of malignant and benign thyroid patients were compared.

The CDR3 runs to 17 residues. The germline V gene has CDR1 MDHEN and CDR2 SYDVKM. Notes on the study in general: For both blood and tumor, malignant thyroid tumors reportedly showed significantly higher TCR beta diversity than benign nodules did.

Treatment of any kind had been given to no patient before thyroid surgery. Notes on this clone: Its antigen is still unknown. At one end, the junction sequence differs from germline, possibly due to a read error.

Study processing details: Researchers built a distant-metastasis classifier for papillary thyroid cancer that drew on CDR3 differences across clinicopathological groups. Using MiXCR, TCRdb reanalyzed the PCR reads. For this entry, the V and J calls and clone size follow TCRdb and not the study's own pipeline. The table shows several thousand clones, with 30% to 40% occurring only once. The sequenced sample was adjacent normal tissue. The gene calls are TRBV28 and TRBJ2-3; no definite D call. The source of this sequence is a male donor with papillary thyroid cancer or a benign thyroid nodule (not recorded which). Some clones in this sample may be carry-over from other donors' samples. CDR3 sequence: CASSYPNSGPEGDTPYF. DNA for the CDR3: TGTGCCAGCAGTTATCCCAACAGTGGCCCTGAAGGAGATACGCCGTATTTT.